This T cell receptor (beta chain) was identified during a study of identical twins. Broader study findings: Models underestimated how often monozygotic twins shared out-of-frame TCR alpha. Sequences that were beta out-of-frame showed weaker excess twin sharing.

This clonotype has ten or more counts. Its target is not known. After template switching added a universal primer site, the resulting cDNA carried unique molecular identifiers. TCRdb re-analysed the 5' RACE reads in MiXCR, keeping a single row per CDR3 protein. The sample carries 350,000 to 500,000 distinct CDR3 sequences, under 20% recorded once. What was sequenced was naive T cells sorted from blood. This clonotype was sampled from a man aged 45-65 years in good health.

CDR3 region: CSARVGGGASYNEQFF. CDR3 nucleotide sequence: TGCAGTGCTAGAGTTGGAGGGGGCGCCTCCTACAATGAGCAGTTCTTC. The gene calls are TRBV20-1 and TRBJ2-1, with D possibly matching TRBD1 (7 bases). This CDR3 has 16 amino acids. Deletions cut 1 base from V and 0 bases from J, with 13 bases between. Germline CDR1 DFQATT, CDR2 SNEGSKA (reference sequence).